The 6 T cell receptor beta chains below all came from one sample that was sequenced in a study of T-cell reconstitution after alpha-beta-depleted transplantation in children. Unique molecular identifiers were used to barcode this TCRbeta library. TCRdb called the PCR reads again in MiXCR, with one record for every CDR3 protein. The sample lists about a million distinct CDR3 sequences, less than 30% occurring once. The source was PBMCs, mostly from graft donor cells, collected 360 days after TCRalphabeta/CD19-depleted stem cell transplant. These receptors came from a boy under two years old who had a stem cell transplant for SCID, so the T cells may come from the graft donor.

This clonotype is a singleton in its sample. The chain carries TRBV12-3 or TRBV12-4 and TRBJ2-5; TRBD1 might be the D (7 bases). CDR3 length: 14 amino acids. Trimming took 5 bases from V and 2 from J, leaving 12 bases between them. The CDR3 reads CASSGGGSQETQYF. The CDR3 DNA reads as TGTGCCAGCAGTGGAGGGGGCAGTCAAGAGACCCAGTACTTC.

This clonotype was found once. The chain combines TRBV10-2 with TRBJ2-1, with TRBD1 identical over 7 bases. Germline assignment: CDR1 WSHSY and CDR2 SAAADI. The CDR3 spans 10 residues. V shed 6 bases, J shed 15 bases, and the junction held 5 bases outside the gene matches. CDR3 sequence reads: CASSTGVRFF. CDR3 nucleotide sequence: TGCGCCAGCAGCACAGGGGTGCGGTTCTTC.

The chain recombines TRBV11-1 with TRBJ2-7, with 14 bases identical to TRBD2. Unmatched junction bases numbered 12, after V lost 5 bases and J lost 0 bases. The germline CDR1 and CDR2 sequences are SGHAT and FQDESV (reference sequence). This CDR3 is built from 19 residues. In DNA form, the CDR3 reads TGTGCCAGCAGCCTGATGACTAGCGGGGGGGCCTCGCGCTCCTACGAGCAGTACTTC. Protein sequence: CASSLMTSGGASRSYEQYF.

The chain couples TRBV12-3 or TRBV12-4 to TRBJ2-6; D is possibly TRBD1 or TRBD2 (6 bases each). CDR3 length: 16 residues. Trimming pared 6 bases from V and 8 bases from J, leaving 20 bases between. The CDR3 coding sequence is TGTGCCAGCAGCGCCCTCGGTCAGGGGAGGTCCAACGTCCTGACTTTC. Translating it yields CASSALGQGRSNVLTF.

This clonotype was seen a single time. The chain couples TRBV5-1 to TRBJ2-3; 9 bases line up with TRBD2. Germline loops: CDR1 SGHRS, CDR2 YFSETQ. The CDR3 loop spans 16 amino acids. V shed 0 bases and J 1 base; nucleotides not matched to a gene: 3. CDR3 region: CASSLETSGRTDTQYF. The DNA of the CDR3 is TGCGCCAGCAGCTTGGAGACTAGCGGTCGCACAGATACGCAGTATTTT.

This clonotype has more than one count but fewer than ten. V and J are TRBV20-1 and TRBJ1-1; no clear D. Trimming removed 2 bases at V and 5 bases at J, with 15 bases between. CDR3 length equals 14 residues. Germline V gene data show CDR1 as DFQATT and CDR2 as SNEGSKA (reference sequence). The CDR3 is CSARPLRRETEAFF. The CDR3 nucleotides are TGCAGTGCTAGACCCTTGAGGAGAGAGACTGAAGCTTTCTTT.